Below are 19 T cell receptor beta chains sequenced from a single sample in a study of CD4 and CD8 cells across lung adenocarcinoma regions. One entry per CDR3 protein, called by TCRdb with MiXCR from the PCR reads. This sample has roughly 10,000 distinct CDR3 sequences, with around half found just once. Sequencing was done on a sample of CD4+ T cells from the center of a lung tumor. These receptors came from a male donor with lung adenocarcinoma. The CD4 and CD8 labels of this study may be unreliable.

The sample holds a few counts of this clonotype. The chain uses TRBV6-1 and TRBJ2-5, with D tentatively TRBD1 (6 bases). The CDR3 spans 15 residues. V was shortened by 8 bases and J by 4 bases, with 20 bases between the two germline ends. Germline-derived CDR1 and CDR2 are MNHNS and SASEGT. DNA for the CDR3: TGTGCCAGCTCCCCGGGTGCAGGGGTTGCAGAGACCCAGTACTTC. As protein: CASSPGAGVAETQYF.

This sequence joins TRBV6-4 and TRBJ2-3; TRBD2 matches 7 bases. Matching the DNA end better, TRBJ2-7 makes the J call doubtful. The CDR3 runs to 13 residues. Germline values: CDR1 MRHNA, CDR2 SNTAGT. Written as DNA, the CDR3 is TGTGCCTGGAGTGCGGGAGCCACAGACACGCAGTACTTC. Amino acids: CAWSAGATDTQYF.

This clonotype showed up just a few times. J is TRBJ2-5 and V is TRBV27; 9 nucleotides align to TRBD1. V dropped 5 bases and J dropped 5; count of bases not matched to a gene: 9. The CDR3 length is 15 residues. Germline CDR1 is MNHEY and CDR2 is SMNVEV (reference sequence). The CDR3 bases are TGTGCCAGCAGTGGACAGGGGCAGGACGTGGAGACCCAGTACTTC. Translating gives CASSGQGQDVETQYF.

The rearrangement links TRBV18 to TRBJ2-1; TRBD2 agrees at 10 bases. The germline V gene has CDR1 KGHSH and CDR2 LQKENI. After removal of 5 bases from V and 8 bases from J, the junction contained 9 bases not matched to a gene. The CDR3 totals 15 residues. The CDR3 region is CASSSVAGGSDEQFF. In nucleotides, the CDR3 is TGTGCCAGCTCATCTGTAGCGGGGGGCAGCGATGAGCAGTTCTTC. The whole variable domain, remainder taken from reference TRBV18 and TRBJ2-1, is NAGVMQNPRHLVRRRGQEARLRCSPMKGHSHVYWYRQLPEEGLKFMVYLQKENIIDESGMPKERFSAEFPKEGPSILRIQQVVRGDSAAYFCASSSVAGGSDEQFFGPGTRLTVL.

This clonotype rates as medium-sized. The genes are TRBV6-1 and TRBJ2-3; D possibly corresponds to TRBD2 (7 bases). The germline V and J ends were trimmed by 2 bases and 3 bases, with 15 bases remaining between them. There are 16 residues in the CDR3. CDR1 and CDR2 (germline): MNHNS, SASEGT. The CDR3 DNA sequence: TGTGCCAGCAGTGAAATGGGGGGGGGCGTTACAGATACGCAGTATTTT. As protein: CASSEMGGGVTDTQYF.

This clonotype was seen only once. Sequence at one end of the junction differs from germline and may be a read error. This chain uses TRBV6-1 with TRBJ2-5; D possibly corresponds to TRBD1 (8 bases). The CDR3 has 15 residues. The germline V gene has CDR1 MNHNS and CDR2 SASEGT. This chain's CDR3 is CASSEDRGGKETQYF. In DNA, the CDR3 is TGTGCCAGCAGTGAAGACAGGGGGGGGAAAGAGACGCAGTACTTC.

The V and J genes are TRBV11-2 and TRBJ2-4; 8 nucleotides agree with TRBD2. The better agreement between TRBJ2-1 and the DNA end casts doubt on the J call. The CDR3 is 15 amino acids. CDR1 is SGHAT, CDR2 FQNNGV, per germline. The CDR3, as DNA: TGTGCCAGCACCCTAGACGGGAGGGCTAGCGATGAGCAGTTCTTC. Amino acid sequence: CASTLDGRASDEQFF.

The rearrangement uses TRBV27 and TRBJ2-1, with 9 nucleotides matching TRBD2. This CDR3 has 14 amino acids. V lost 5 bases and J lost 3; bases outside the gene matches: 2. Germline CDR1 and CDR2: MNHEY and SMNVEV (reference sequence). CDR3 bases: TGTGCCAGCAGTCCTAGCGGGAACTACAATGAGCAGTTCTTC. It encodes CASSPSGNYNEQFF.

Relative to its sample, this clonotype is medium-sized. The J gene is TRBJ2-5, the V gene TRBV6-1; possibly TRBD1 for D (6 bases). The V gene's germline CDR1 is MNHNS and CDR2 SASEGT. This CDR3 is built from 15 residues. Trimming removed 5 bases from V and 1 base from J, with 14 bases in between. For the CDR3, the DNA is TGTGCCAGCAGTAAATATGGACAGACCCAAGAGACCCAGTACTTC. It specifies CASSKYGQTQETQYF.

The CDR3 DNA follows: TGTGCCAGCAGTTATGGGCAGGGGAAAGAGACCCAGTACTTC. Translated, it gives CASSYGQGKETQYF. The rearrangement uses TRBV27 and TRBJ2-5; a possible D gene is TRBD1 (6 bases). V was pared by 4 bases and J by 3 bases, with 12 bases between. CDR3 length: 14 residues. The germline V gene has CDR1 MNHEY and CDR2 SMNVEV (reference sequence).

The genes are TRBV27 and TRBJ2-4; D is ambiguous. The J call is in doubt because the DNA end fits TRBJ2-5 better. This CDR3 has 16 amino acids. Germline loops: CDR1 MNHEY, CDR2 SMNVEV (reference sequence). The CDR3 region is CASSPRTTSQQETQYF. Here the CDR3 DNA reads TGTGCCAGCAGTCCCCGAACGACTTCGCAACAAGAGACCCAGTACTTC.

The sample holds a few counts of this clonotype. The chain couples TRBV6-1 to TRBJ2-1; D ambiguous. The length of the CDR3 is 15 residues. From germline, CDR1 is MNHNS and CDR2 SASEGT. V was cut by 4 bases and J by 2 bases, with 12 bases left in between. The CDR3 DNA reads as TGTGCCAGCAGTGCGGCGCAAGAGGCCTACAATGAGCAGTTCTTC. Protein: CASSAAQEAYNEQFF.

The V call is TRBV6-1, the J call TRBJ2-1, with 8 bases identical to TRBD2. The J call may be wrong; the DNA end is better matched by TRBJ2-5. The CDR3 has 14 residues. Germline lookup yields CDR1 MNHNS and CDR2 SASEGT. The CDR3 loop is CASTKPGGGETQYF. CDR3 nucleotide sequence: TGTGCCAGCACTAAACCGGGGGGGGGAGAGACCCAGTACTTC.

In its sample, this clonotype was seen many times. The chain employs TRBV9 and TRBJ1-1, with no clear D. V was clipped by 3 bases and J by 1 base, with 10 bases between them. The CDR3 has 14 amino acids. Germline loops: CDR1 SGDLS, CDR2 YYNGEE. CDR3: CASSAQVRNTEAFF. In DNA, the CDR3 is TGTGCCAGCAGCGCGCAAGTGAGGAACACTGAAGCTTTCTTT.

The V call is TRBV6-5, the J call TRBJ2-2; unclear D gene. CDR1 MNHEY and CDR2 SVGAGI come from the germline V gene. V was pared by 0 bases and J by 3 bases, with 8 bases between. The CDR3 spans 15 residues. The CDR3 region has the DNA TGTGCCAGCAGTTACTCATCCACCTACACCGGGGAGCTGTTTTTT. This codes for CASSYSSTYTGELFF.

The CDR3 region is CASSFRANYGYTF. The CDR3 nucleotides are TGTGCCAGCAGTTTTCGAGCTAACTATGGCTACACCTTC. The J gene is TRBJ1-2, the V gene TRBV12-3 or TRBV12-4; D is undetermined. The V end lost 3 bases, the J end lost 0 bases, and 5 bases lay between the germline ends. The length of the CDR3 is 13 residues.

This clonotype was seen ten or more times. The chain carries TRBV5-1 and TRBJ2-1; a possible D gene is TRBD2 (5 bases). V lost 0 bases and J lost 6, with 13 bases in between. The germline CDR1 and CDR2 sequences are SGHRS and YFSETQ. The CDR3 is 15 amino acids. This CDR3 is CASSLGWASGNEQFF. DNA of the CDR3: TGCGCCAGCAGCTTGGGTTGGGCCAGCGGCAATGAGCAGTTCTTC.

CDR3 loop: CASSYTQGGGTQYF. As DNA, the CDR3 is TGTGCCAGCAGTTACACTCAAGGGGGGGGGACCCAGTACTTC. The chain is built from TRBV6-5 and TRBJ2-5, with a possible D match to TRBD2 (7 bases). The V end was cut by 2 bases, the J end by 7 bases, with 14 bases between. CDR1 and CDR2 (germline): MNHEY, SVGAGI. The CDR3 runs to 14 residues.

In this sample, this clonotype is large. The chain carries TRBV6-1 and TRBJ1-2; 9 bases align to TRBD1. Unmatched junction bases numbered 1, after V lost 1 base and J lost 4 bases. From germline, CDR1 is MNHNS and CDR2 SASEGT. This CDR3 spans 14 amino acids. Here the CDR3 reads CASSEVDRGYGYTF. CDR3 DNA sequence: TGTGCCAGCAGTGAAGTGGACAGGGGCTATGGCTACACCTTC.